This entry lists 14 T cell receptor beta chains sequenced from one sample in a study of CD8+ T cells in alopecia areata. Following RNA extraction, reverse transcription yielded cDNA that acted as the sequencing template. TCRdb's copy holds only in-frame clones and misses some; the assay was immunoSEQ multiplex PCR. The sample yields roughly 250,000 clones, 67% seen once. The source was CD4+ T cells sorted from blood, collected at week 0. Receptors originate from a human donor with alopecia areata.

This clone has more than one count but fewer than ten. The chain employs TRBV11-2 and TRBJ2-4; D possibly corresponds to TRBD2 (5 bases). Trimming took 1 base from V and 7 from J, leaving 14 bases between them. Germline V gene lookup returns CDR1 SGHAT and CDR2 FQNNGV. CDR3 length: 15 amino acids. The CDR3 DNA reads as TGTGCCAGCAGCTTAGTGGTGACTCGAGGGAACATTCAGTACTTC. Protein sequence: CASSLVVTRGNIQYF. The full variable domain, in which reference TRBV11-2 and TRBJ2-4 provide the parts outside the CDR3, is EAGVAQSPRYKIIEKRQSVAFWCNPISGHATLYWYQQILGQGPKLLIQFQNNGVVDDSQLPKDRFSAERLKGVDSTLKIQPAKLEDSAVYLCASSLVVTRGNIQYFGAGTRLSVL.

This clone was seen a handful of times. The V and J genes are TRBV15 and TRBJ2-7; D ambiguous. Germline CDR1 and CDR2: LNHNV and YYDKDF (reference sequence). The V gene lost 6 bases and the J gene lost 2 bases, with 14 bases spanning the gap. The CDR3 length is 14 residues. The CDR3 DNA reads TGTGCCACCAGTCCTTTGTTGCGGACCTACGAGCAGTACTTC. The encoded protein is CATSPLLRTYEQYF.

This CDR3 reads CASSLAGYSNQPQHF. The CDR3 nucleotides are TGTGCCAGCAGCTTAGCAGGGTATAGCAATCAGCCCCAGCATTTT. This chain connects TRBV7-2 to TRBJ1-5; D is ambiguous. CDR1 is SGHTA, CDR2 FQGNSA, per germline. The V gene lost 0 bases and the J gene lost 0 bases, with 6 bases spanning the gap. The CDR3 length is 15 residues.

The rearrangement links TRBV27 to TRBJ1-5; 11 nucleotides agree with TRBD1. The CDR3 covers 17 residues. The J segment lost 3 bases and the V segment lost 2 bases, leaving 6 bases of the junction unmatched. From germline, CDR1 is MNHEY and CDR2 SMNVEV (reference sequence). CDR3 amino acids: CASSLARTGGFNQPQHF. The CDR3, as DNA: TGTGCCAGCAGTTTAGCCCGGACAGGGGGCTTCAATCAGCCCCAGCATTTT.

The table lists this clone with a few counts. This chain uses TRBV4-1 with TRBJ2-1; 9 nucleotides align to TRBD1. J was trimmed by 2 bases and V by 5 bases; bases with no gene match: 16. The CDR3 has 19 amino acids. Germline loops: CDR1 MGHRA, CDR2 YSYEKL. This CDR3 is CASSSGQGGGGQPYNEQFF. The CDR3 nucleotides read TGCGCCAGCAGCTCGGGACAGGGAGGAGGGGGGCAACCCTACAATGAGCAGTTCTTC.

There are a few counts of this clone. The CDR3 DNA sequence: TGTGCCAGCAGTCGTCGACAGAACGACGAGCAGTACTTC. Amino acids: CASSRRQNDEQYF. This chain connects TRBV7-9 to TRBJ2-7; tentatively, D is TRBD1 (5 bases). V gave up 6 bases and J gave up 5 bases, with 14 bases separating them. Looked up from germline, CDR1 is SEHNR and CDR2 is FQNEAQ (reference sequence). The CDR3 totals 13 residues.

This chain joins TRBV6-1 and TRBJ2-4, with 7 positions matching TRBD1. Germline CDR1 MNHNS, CDR2 SASEGT. The CDR3 is made up of 15 amino acids. V trimming: 4 bases; J trimming: 2 bases; junction bases outside the gene matches: 5. In DNA, the CDR3 is TGTGCCAGCAGTGGAGAGACAGGGCCCAAAAACATTCAGTACTTC. This sequence encodes CASSGETGPKNIQYF.

This clone was seen only a few times. The chain couples TRBV29-1 to TRBJ2-2, with D perhaps matching TRBD1 (5 bases). Between the trimmed V and J ends, which lost 0 bases and 7 bases, there was a span of 9 bases. The CDR3 consists of 13 residues. Germline-derived CDR1 and CDR2 are SQVTM and ANQGSEA. The CDR3 coding sequence is TGCAGCGTTGAAGAATCCAGGGACGGGGAGCTGTTTTTT. This translates into CSVEESRDGELFF.

This rearrangement joins TRBV2 to TRBJ1-2; D possibly corresponds to TRBD1 (6 bases). The CDR3 extends over 14 amino acids. CDR1 SNHLY and CDR2 FYNNEI come from the germline V gene. V was cut by 3 bases and J by 5 bases, with 13 bases left in between. CDR3 bases: TGTGCCAGCAGTGAGGGGCGAGGGGGATATGGCTACACCTTC. Amino acids: CASSEGRGGYGYTF. The variable domain in full, with the rest retrieved from reference TRBV2 and TRBJ1-2, is EPEVTQTPSHQVTQMGQEVILRCVPISNHLYFYWYRQILGQKVEFLVSFYNNEISEKSEIFDDQFSVERPDGSNFTLKIRSTKLEDSAMYFCASSEGRGGYGYTFGSGTRLTVV.

The chain joins TRBV5-1 to TRBJ2-1, with D perhaps given as TRBD1 or TRBD2 (6 bases each). Germline-derived CDR1 and CDR2 are SGHRS and YFSETQ. Trimming removed 2 bases at V and 5 bases at J, with 11 bases between. The CDR3 sequence is 14 residues long. The CDR3 protein is CASSLTGAHNEQFF. Here the CDR3 DNA reads TGCGCCAGCAGCTTAACGGGGGCCCACAATGAGCAGTTCTTC.

The gene calls are TRBV15 and TRBJ1-2, with D possibly being TRBD1 (6 bases). CDR3 length: 17 amino acids. V lost 5 bases, J lost 5 bases, and 24 bases lay in between. Germline CDR1 LNHNV, CDR2 YYDKDF (reference sequence). CDR3 DNA: TGTGCCACCAGCCCTCCGATGGGGACAACTTTTCGGTATGGCTACACCTTC. Amino acid sequence: CATSPPMGTTFRYGYTF.

This chain uses TRBV6-5 with TRBJ1-5; 10 bases fit TRBD1. The germline V gene has CDR1 MNHEY and CDR2 SVGAGI. The CDR3 is 15 amino acids. V was clipped by 0 bases and J by 6 bases; unmatched bases: 2. CDR3 in amino acids: CASSYSGQGSQPQHF. The CDR3 DNA is TGTGCCAGCAGTTACTCGGGACAGGGGAGTCAGCCCCAGCATTTT.

This clone was seen a handful of times. The rearrangement links TRBV29-1 to TRBJ1-1; 7 bases line up with TRBD1. Germline loops: CDR1 SQVTM, CDR2 ANQGSEA. V lost 5 bases and J lost 3; bases outside the gene matches: 3. The length of the CDR3 is 12 residues. In DNA form, the CDR3 reads TGCAGCGTTCACGACAGGGACACTGAAGCTTTCTTT. It codes for CSVHDRDTEAFF.

This chain joins TRBV9 and TRBJ1-6; D uncertain. V was clipped by 2 bases and J by 10 bases, with 10 bases between them. From germline, CDR1 is SGDLS and CDR2 YYNGEE. The CDR3 contains 13 residues. This chain's CDR3 is CASSVAGSSPLHF. DNA of the CDR3: TGTGCCAGCAGCGTCGCAGGTAGCTCACCCCTCCACTTT.